This T cell receptor beta chain was observed in a study of T cell clones after liver transplantation. The V and J ends lost 0 bases and 0 bases respectively, with 9 bases between them. Germline loops: CDR1 MNHEY, CDR2 SMNVEV (reference sequence). This CDR3 is built from 16 residues. This clone was seen just once. The table came from immunoSEQ multiplex PCR; TCRdb's copy has only in-frame clones and leaves some out. The data show 51,000 or so clones, approximately 87% seen once. The TCR originated in a human patient who received a liver transplant. Some of the T cells might come from the graft donor. The sequencing used CD8+ T cells from blood, collected 12 months after liver transplant. This chain joins TRBV27 and TRBJ1-5; no firm D call. The CDR3 protein is CASSLSAAYSNQPQHF. In DNA form, the CDR3 reads TGTGCCAGCAGTTTATCAGCGGCTTATAGCAATCAGCCCCAGCATTTT.